This T cell receptor (beta chain) was recovered during a study of cytomegalovirus exposure and HLA in healthy donors listed by TCRdb under 2017. Regarding the complete study: An earlier analysis of approximately 640 of the donors reported approximately 270 Gb of sequence data and some 120 million unique TCR beta sequences from roughly 180 million T cells. Roughly 300 gigabases of sequencing data and around 85 million unique TCR sequences made up an early release that covered nearly 650 HLA-typed donors. Of the roughly 400 genotyped donors, around 81% fell in the genetic ancestry cluster associated with self-reported Caucasian donors. The aim of the study was to test whether cataloging public T cell receptors could identify signatures of past pathogen exposure. Using immunosequencing, the study profiled T cell repertoires from 500 to 800 subjects and related those repertoires to cytomegalovirus serostatus. Besides the first cohort of approximately 710 subjects, a separate validation cohort made up of around 120 different subjects was used. The study combined high-throughput TCR immunosequencing, statistical association of individual TCRs with disease status, and machine learning to predict cytomegalovirus infection status. A later analysis re-analyzed previously published TCR beta repertoires from 500 to 700 donors and added high-resolution HLA genotyping to study TCR occurrence patterns. In the later analysis, no new phenotypic data were used to find candidate immune exposures; instead, reliance was placed on TCR beta sequences and their occurrence across donors. An earlier analysis of some 600 of the donors applied high-throughput TCR beta sequencing to assess whether each TCR beta V gene segment acted as functional or pseudogenic. Alongside the repertoire data, information on donor age, sex, ethnicity and CMV serostatus was compiled. Genome-wide SNP genotypes for about three fifths of the roughly 670 donors were used in a later genetic analysis, which treated that subset as a discovery cohort. All discovery cohort repertoires had been generated on a single sequencing platform. Class I and class II HLA loci were covered by the typing at four-digit resolution. Typing coverage varied by locus: about 620-630 donors for A, B, C, DRB1 and DQB1; 500 to 550 for DQA1; more than 600 for DPA1; around 450 for DPB1. Because of strong linkage in the cohort, roughly five DR-DQ haplotypes were treated as single units for association and clustering. Among around 400 genotyped donors of the cohort, an average of roughly 240,000 unique TCR beta nucleotide sequences were sequenced per donor, about a sixth of them non-productive.

The cohort consisted of some 730 healthy bone marrow donors. All cohort members were sampled while nominally healthy, although unrecorded immune exposures were likely present. The donor tested CMV seropositive and was one of the 289 seropositive cohort members. A peripheral blood sample was provided by each donor, and peripheral blood mononuclear cells were used for TCR beta sequencing. The Qiagen DNeasy Blood Extraction Kit was used to extract genomic DNA from the blood cell samples. What the study reported, not specific to this receptor: Most TCR sequences were observed very rarely across donors, whereas some public TCRs were present in many individuals. Some IMGT-functional V segments, including TRBV6-2 and TRBV6-3, could not be distinguished by the 87-base-pair reads and were therefore excluded. Compared with the 666-donor mean, donors in an Asian-associated ancestry cluster had fewer N-insertions in productive TCRs, according to a later genetic analysis. Several of the top co-occurrence clusters appeared to be linked to parvovirus B19, influenza, CMV and Epstein-Barr virus, according to a later analysis. According to the authors, the approach could potentially be generalized to other disease states and immunological phenotypes. The study gave a list of over 150 TCR beta chains associated with cytomegalovirus. In a later analysis, the rate of TCR association differed among HLA loci, with DRB1 alleles having the most associated TCRs and HLA-C alleles having the fewest. In both the original and validation cohorts, the classifier was reported to diagnose cytomegalovirus status with high specificity and sensitivity. The cohort was sequenced for TCR beta chains only, and without alpha or paired-chain data the features that could be detected were limited. In an earlier analysis of roughly 560 of the donors, most TCR beta V segments were observed in productive rearrangements about 87% or about 30% of the time, broadly matching IMGT annotations. When HLA alleles, especially DR and DQ, strongly co-occurred, TCR associations were difficult to assign to individual alleles. A few of the identified cytomegalovirus-associated TCR beta chains were confirmed in vitro to be specific for cytomegalovirus antigens. The only immune exposure information available for the cohort was CMV serostatus. A later analysis found that most CMV-associated TCR beta chains appeared HLA-restricted, with HLA associations seemingly driven largely by CMV exposure. In a later analysis, over 15,000 TCR beta sequences were associated with specific HLA alleles at a false discovery rate of 0.05. In a later genetic analysis, a missense DCLRE1C variant was associated with V-gene and J-gene trimming of TCR beta chains, and the association was replicated in an independent cohort. HLA typing was unavailable for some donors at each locus, so association tests used only the typed subset. Linkage disequilibrium might explain the correlated functional status among segregating V segments, but an unknown experimental factor could not be excluded. The sequencing pipeline was judged likely to have produced a cluster of highly shared sequence variants as a technical artifact. The presence/absence analyses assumed that sequencing depth was roughly uniform across donors, and that assumption may not be true. Compared with equally common non-associated chains, HLA-associated TCR beta chains in a later analysis were more clonally expanded and had lower generation probabilities. A further reported finding was that TCR beta sequences accurately predicted the HLA-A and HLA-B alleles for most subjects in the first cohort. The earlier analysis of 587 of the donors excluded about 16 rarely observed V segments, including chromosome 9 orphons, because counts were too low.

The library was built by means of the immunoSEQ multiplex PCR assay. For the multiplex PCR, a mixture combining 60 forward primers for TCR Vbeta segments and 13 reverse primers for TCR Jbeta segments was used. A multiplex PCR assay on genomic DNA amplified the CDR3 region of rearranged TCR beta genes. The amplified TCR beta libraries were sequenced on the Illumina HiSeq System as 87-base-pair reads. The original methods were these. A later analysis counted around 72 million unique TCR beta chains across the 500 to 850 repertoires, and roughly 11 million of these chains were shared by at least two donors. Raw reads were error-corrected and collapsed into unique sequences with a nearest-neighbor algorithm that merged closely related sequences to remove PCR and sequencing errors. CDR3 sequences were aligned to IMGT reference sequences to assign V, D and J gene segments. Each retained sequence needed at least a six-nucleotide match to both a V gene segment and a J gene segment. A rearrangement was called productive if the CDR3 had no stop codons and remained in frame with V and J, and every other rearrangement was called non-productive. CDR3 was defined by IMGT convention, running from the second conserved V-encoded cysteine to the conserved J-encoded phenylalanine. Sequences without an unambiguous match to a single V gene segment were excluded from the earlier analysis of about 640 of the donors. In an earlier analysis of 500 to 750 of the donors, V segments were called functional above 56.7% productive rearrangements and were called segregating when the between-donor standard deviation exceeded 5%. A statistical classification framework was developed to diagnose cytomegalovirus status using the catalog of TCR beta chain sequences. In a later analysis, TCR nucleotide sequences were compared against IMGT/GENE-DB human TR gene sequences so that V and J genes could be assigned. The TCRdist pipeline was used in a later analysis to assign CDR3 sequences and most-parsimonious VDJ recombination scenarios. In a later analysis, each TCR beta chain was defined by its CDR3 amino acid sequence together with its V-gene family, and reads without a unique V-gene family were excluded. As a way to deal with suspected cross-contamination and a sequencing artifact, a later analysis dropped roughly 620 nucleotide sequences that were highly shared and had low generation probability. In a later analysis, a clonal expansion index was calculated for each public chain from normalized within-repertoire ranks of inferred template counts. A later analysis computed generation probabilities with a VDJ recombination model fitted to out-of-frame rearrangements, and checked the results against IGoR. In a later analysis, hypergeometric tests were used to score TCR-TCR, TCR-HLA and TCR-CMV co-occurrence, with a repertoire-size bias correction applied to TCR pairs. False discovery rates were estimated in a later analysis by permuting HLA or CMV assignments 20 times. In a later analysis, co-occurring TCRs were grouped using DBSCAN, with TCRdist sequence similarity added in when clustering inside HLA-allele-positive subsets. Repertoires with fewer than 30,000 or more than 120,000 public chains were left out of co-occurrence clustering, as were a handful of repertoires with anomalous nucleotide sharing. Not all clones reach the TCRdb copy of this immuneACCESS table, which keeps in-frame sequences only. Checked studies attribute under half of the gap to unresolved V genes and leave the rest unexplained. Clonal size and the V and J genes are those of that table, whereas D and trimming came from the DNA. The sample data list some 110,000 clones, and 60% to 80% of these were observed just once. The top ten clones comprise about 16% of the sample.

Points on this clone: What antigen it recognizes has not been identified. The record has no base qualities; no much larger clone is one base away.

Compared with germline, V lacks 6 bases and J lacks 6 bases; bases without a gene match: 13. For CDR1 and CDR2, the germline V gene lists MRHNA and SNTAGT. The cysteine opens and the phenylalanine closes a CDR3 of 16 amino acids. This entry keeps only the CDR3 DNA: 48 bases, framed from base 1. This receptor chain uses TRBV6-4 and TRBJ2-1; the junction holds 8 bases that match TRBD2. The source is a man in his fifties or sixties in good health and CMV-seropositive. The sequencing sample was made of PBMCs. For the CDR3, the sequence is CASSPTLAGLANEQFF. The sequenced DNA is TGTGCCAGCAGCCCCACCCTAGCGGGCCTTGCCAATGAGCAGTTCTTC.